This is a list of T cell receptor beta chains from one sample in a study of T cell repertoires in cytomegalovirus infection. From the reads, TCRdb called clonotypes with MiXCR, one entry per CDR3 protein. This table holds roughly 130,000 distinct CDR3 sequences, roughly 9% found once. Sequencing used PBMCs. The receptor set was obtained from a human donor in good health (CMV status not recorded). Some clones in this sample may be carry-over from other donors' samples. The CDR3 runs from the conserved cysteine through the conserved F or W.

CDR3aa: CASGSGESDQPQHF
j_gene: TRBJ1-5
v_gene: TRBV19
len: 14

CDR3aa: CAWSPGTSGRYEQYF
j_gene: TRBJ2-7
v_gene: TRBV30
len: 15

CDR3aa: CSARDKGQEIYGYTF
j_gene: TRBJ1-2
v_gene: TRBV20-1
len: 15

CDR3aa: CASSYAQTGNPYEQYF
j_gene: TRBJ2-7
v_gene: TRBV6-5
len: 16

CDR3aa: CASTRGQGATEAFF
j_gene: TRBJ1-1
v_gene: TRBV12-3/TRBV12-4
len: 14

CDR3aa: CASRILTSGGAETQYF
j_gene: TRBJ2-5
v_gene: TRBV27
len: 16

CDR3aa: CASSPGGQGTSFSGANVLTF
j_gene: TRBJ2-6
v_gene: TRBV4-1
len: 20

CDR3aa: CASSGTFAYEQYF
j_gene: TRBJ2-7
v_gene: TRBV6-2/TRBV6-3
len: 13

CDR3aa: CASSFWTGTNTGELFF
j_gene: TRBJ2-2
v_gene: TRBV5-4
len: 16

CDR3aa: CASRLDRQASEQYF
j_gene: TRBJ2-7
v_gene: TRBV11-2
len: 14

CDR3aa: CASSEGSPQFF
j_gene: TRBJ2-1
v_gene: TRBV25-1
len: 11

CDR3aa: CASSQKGAQGPFSGANVLTF
j_gene: TRBJ2-6
v_gene: TRBV4-1
len: 20

CDR3aa: CASSSGQGKETQYF
j_gene: TRBJ2-5
v_gene: TRBV5-1
len: 14

CDR3aa: CSVAPDRNSYEQYF
j_gene: TRBJ2-7
v_gene: TRBV29-1
len: 14

CDR3aa: CASSQDIGTMRNTEAFF
j_gene: TRBJ1-1
v_gene: TRBV4-2
len: 17

CDR3aa: CSVVQAQETQYF
j_gene: TRBJ2-5
v_gene: TRBV29-1
len: 12

CDR3aa: CSVEDNQETQYF
j_gene: TRBJ2-5
v_gene: TRBV29-1
len: 12

CDR3aa: CASRIGLAVYNEQFF
j_gene: TRBJ2-1
v_gene: TRBV27
len: 15